The 26 T cell receptor beta chains listed next were all sequenced from one sample in a study of graft-versus-host responses after intestinal transplantation. Their antigen targets remain unknown. Sequencing used immunoSEQ multiplex PCR; TCRdb keeps in-frame clones, though not all of them. Here the sample spans fewer than 65,000 clones, 89% being singletons. The sequencing used unstimulated CD4+ T cells sorted from spleen or lymph node cells, collected before transplant. The receptors stem from a human donor who was the organ donor for an intestinal transplant.

In its sample, this clone was seen once. This chain uses TRBV7-2 with TRBJ2-7; TRBD1 is a possible D gene (7 bases). With 1 base removed from V and 4 bases from J, the gap between germline ends came to 14 bases. There are 15 residues in the CDR3. Germline CDR1 reads SGHTA; CDR2 reads FQGNSA. The CDR3 nucleotides read TGTGCCAGCAGCTTAGGCGGGACAGCCCGGTACGAGCAGTACTTC. It specifies CASSLGGTARYEQYF.

The V and J genes are TRBV6-4 and TRBJ2-2; TRBD2 matches 12 bases. Germline V lookup: CDR1 MRHNA, CDR2 SNTAGT. The CDR3 sequence is 18 residues long. J gave up 4 bases and V 7 bases, and 13 bases lay outside the gene matches. CDR3 DNA sequence: TGTGCCAGCATCGGTTGTTTTACTAGCGGGAGGAGCACCGGGGAGCTGTTTTTT. This codes for CASIGCFTSGRSTGELFF.

This CDR3 is CASTGTRGVETQYF. The CDR3 DNA reads TGTGCCAGCACGGGGACCCGGGGGGTAGAGACCCAGTACTTC. V usage is TRBV2 and J usage is TRBJ2-5, with 7 bases identical to TRBD2. J gave up 4 bases and V 7 bases, and 9 bases lay outside the gene matches. The CDR3 totals 14 residues. Germline values: CDR1 SNHLY, CDR2 FYNNEI.

The rearrangement joins TRBV5-1 to TRBJ1-3; 8 positions agree with TRBD1. Germline V gene sequence: CDR1 SGHRS, CDR2 YFSETQ. With 3 bases clipped from V and 1 base from J, the junction kept 3 bases outside the gene matches. There are 15 residues in the CDR3. The CDR3, as DNA: TGCGCCAGCAGCTCGACAGGGGCGTCTGGAAACACCATATATTTT. This sequence encodes CASSSTGASGNTIYF.

This chain connects TRBV11-2 to TRBJ1-1; the match to TRBD1 covers 7 bases. CDR1 and CDR2 from the germline V gene are SGHAT and FQNNGV. The trim removed 5 bases at V and 3 bases at J, leaving 3 bases unmatched. This CDR3 region has 13 residues. The CDR3 is CASSPDRDTEAFF. DNA for the CDR3: TGTGCCAGCAGCCCTGACAGGGACACTGAAGCTTTCTTT.

V is TRBV6-5 and J is TRBJ2-1, with 11 bases identical to TRBD1. Per the germline V gene, CDR1 is MNHEY and CDR2 is SVGAGI. The CDR3 contains 14 residues. With V trimmed by 10 bases and J by 3 bases, 5 bases remained unmatched. The DNA of the CDR3 is TGTGCCACGACGGGGACAGGGGGCTACAATGAGCAGTTCTTC. Encoded protein: CATTGTGGYNEQFF.

Written as DNA, the CDR3 is TGTGCCAGCAGTTCCGGGGACAGTTACCTTGGAAACACCATATATTTT. Protein product: CASSSGDSYLGNTIYF. V gene TRBV28 combines with J gene TRBJ1-3; 7 bases line up with TRBD1. This CDR3 contains 16 residues. Per the germline V gene, CDR1 is MDHEN and CDR2 is SYDVKM. The junction had 9 bases not matched to a gene; V was cut back by 4 bases and J by 3 bases.

In this sample, this clone turned up a few times. This chain links TRBV30 with TRBJ1-1; the match to TRBD1 covers 10 bases. The germline CDR1 and CDR2 sequences are GTSNPN and SVGIG (reference sequence). CDR3 size: 16 residues. V trimming: 0 bases; J trimming: 4 bases; junction bases outside the gene matches: 8. CDR3 sequence (DNA): TGTGCCTGGAGTGTATCGGACAGGGGGTACGGCACTGAAGCTTTCTTT. It translates to CAWSVSDRGYGTEAFF.

V usage is TRBV6-6 and J usage is TRBJ2-1; TRBD2 matches at 10 bases. Losses at the gene ends were 2 bases for V and 4 bases for J; bases not matched to a gene: 5. CDR3 length equals 16 residues. Germline CDR1 and CDR2: MNHNY and SVGAGI (reference sequence). The DNA for the CDR3 is TGTGCCAGCAGTTACACGATAGCGGGGGGATACAATGAGCAGTTCTTC. Translation gives CASSYTIAGGYNEQFF.

The chain combines TRBV21-1 with TRBJ2-5; the table's TRBD1 call for D was not verified on the DNA. The J call may be in error: the DNA end matches TRBJ2-7 better. TRBV21-1 is annotated as a pseudogene. The CDR3 is 18 residues long. This chain's CDR3 is CASSNNREPGQGTYEQYF. The CDR3 region has the DNA TGTGCCAGCAGCAACAACCGGGAACCTGGACAGGGTACCTACGAGCAGTACTTC.

The V gene is TRBV23-1, the J gene TRBJ2-5, with TRBD1 as a possible D gene (6 bases). TRBV23-1 is marked as an open reading frame, function uncertain. Trimming pared 6 bases from V and 7 bases from J, leaving 18 bases between. The CDR3 runs to 14 residues. CDR3 DNA: TGCGCCAGCAGCCGACAGGCGCCGAAAGGGACCCAGTACTTC. It codes for CASSRQAPKGTQYF.

This clone was detected a few times. The chain combines TRBV19 with TRBJ2-1, with D perhaps matching TRBD1 (6 bases). Germline CDR1 is LNHDA and CDR2 is SQIVND (reference sequence). The CDR3 is made up of 16 amino acids. V dropped 4 bases and J dropped 4 bases, with 17 bases sitting between them. The CDR3 sequence: CASSKRDTILYNEQFF. CDR3 nucleotides: TGTGCCAGTAGTAAAAGGGACACAATTTTGTACAATGAGCAGTTCTTC. Full variable domain (outside the CDR3, taken from reference TRBV19 and TRBJ2-1): DGGITQSPKYLFRKEGQNVTLSCEQNLNHDAMYWYRQDPGQGLRLIYYSQIVNDFQKGDIAEGYSVSREKKESFPLTVTSAQKNPTAFYLCASSKRDTILYNEQFFGPGTRLTVL.

The genes are TRBV2 and TRBJ2-7, with TRBD2 matching over 8 bases. The junction had 9 bases not matched to a gene; V was cut back by 6 bases and J by 5 bases. The germline CDR1 and CDR2 sequences are SNHLY and FYNNEI. The CDR3 has 14 amino acids. The CDR3 nucleotides are TGTGCCAGCAGCGGCCTGGGAGCGGGAGACGAGCAGTACTTC. It is translated as CASSGLGAGDEQYF. The variable domain in full, completed from reference TRBV2 and TRBJ2-7, reads EPEVTQTPSHQVTQMGQEVILRCVPISNHLYFYWYRQILGQKVEFLVSFYNNEISEKSEIFDDQFSVERPDGSNFTLKIRSTKLEDSAMYFCASSGLGAGDEQYFGPGTRLTVT.

The rearrangement uses TRBV28 and TRBJ2-2; D gene ambiguous. The CDR3 covers 13 residues. Trimming shortened V by 4 bases and J by 5 bases, and 8 bases separated the two germline ends. Germline CDR1 is MDHEN and CDR2 is SYDVKM. This chain's CDR3 is CASSSTSTGELFF. In DNA form, the CDR3 reads TGTGCCAGCAGTTCGACTTCAACCGGGGAGCTGTTTTTT. The whole variable domain, filled in from reference TRBV28 and TRBJ2-2, reads DVKVTQSSRYLVKRTGEKVFLECVQDMDHENMFWYRQDPGLGLRLIYFSYDVKMKEKGDIPEGYSVSREKKERFSLILESASTNQTSMYLCASSSTSTGELFFGEGSRLTVL.

The V and J genes are TRBV6-5 and TRBJ2-1; possibly TRBD1 for D (6 bases). The CDR3 runs to 16 residues. CDR1 and CDR2 from the germline V gene are MNHEY and SVGAGI. The V end was cut by 2 bases, the J end by 1 base, with 12 bases between. For the CDR3, the DNA is TGTGCCAGCAGTTACGTATTAGGGGGATCCTACAATGAGCAGTTCTTC. Translation gives CASSYVLGGSYNEQFF.

This chain connects TRBV11-2 to TRBJ2-3; weak D call: TRBD1 (5 bases). Per the germline V gene, CDR1 is SGHAT and CDR2 is FQNNGV. The CDR3 covers 14 residues. Trimming shortened V by 4 bases and J by 7 bases, and 15 bases separated the two germline ends. The CDR3 DNA reads as TGTGCCAGCAGCTCCGGCAGGGCTATTCATACGCAGTATTTT. It is translated as CASSSGRAIHTQYF.

In its sample, this clone was seen a few times. The V gene is TRBV30, the J gene TRBJ1-4; 9 nucleotides agree with TRBD1. With 0 bases clipped from V and 5 bases from J, the junction kept 7 bases outside the gene matches. Germline V CDR1 and CDR2: GTSNPN, SVGIG (reference sequence). The CDR3 spans 16 residues. The CDR3 coding sequence is TGTGCCTGGAGTGTAAAGTCGGGACAGGGAAATGAAAAACTGTTTTTT. It codes for CAWSVKSGQGNEKLFF.

The V call is TRBV6-1, the J call TRBJ1-2; a possible D gene is TRBD1 (6 bases). The germline CDR1 and CDR2 sequences are MNHNS and SASEGT. There are 13 residues in the CDR3. The V and J ends lost 2 bases and 4 bases respectively, with 8 bases between them. CDR3 bases: TGTGCCAGCAGTGAACAGGGGTCCTATGGCTACACCTTC. This sequence encodes CASSEQGSYGYTF.

The CDR3 region has the DNA TGCGCCAGCAGCCCCAATTTGTTGGGACTAGCGGCCGTTGGGGAGCAGTACTTC. It is translated as CASSPNLLGLAAVGEQYF. This sequence joins TRBV4-1 and TRBJ2-7, with TRBD2 matching over 11 bases. Trimming took 4 bases from V and 7 from J; bases not matched to a gene: 18. Germline V gives CDR1 MGHRA, CDR2 YSYEKL. The CDR3 contains 18 residues.

This chain connects TRBV19 to TRBJ1-5; tentative D call: TRBD1 (6 bases). CDR1 LNHDA and CDR2 SQIVND come from the germline V gene (reference sequence). This CDR3 spans 13 amino acids. Trimming stripped 6 bases from V and 3 bases from J, with 9 bases between. The CDR3 DNA follows: TGTGCCAGTAGGACAGGCCCCAATCAGCCCCAGCATTTT. It specifies CASRTGPNQPQHF.

This chain joins TRBV28 and TRBJ1-5; D possibly corresponds to TRBD1 (5 bases). V lost 5 bases and J lost 4, with 9 bases in between. Germline V lookup: CDR1 MDHEN, CDR2 SYDVKM. The CDR3 spans 13 residues. CDR3 region: CASSLQVNQPQHF. CDR3 coding DNA: TGTGCCAGCAGTCTACAGGTAAATCAGCCCCAGCATTTT.

The chain links TRBV11-2 to TRBJ2-2; TRBD1 is a possible D gene (6 bases). CDR1 and CDR2 from the germline V gene are SGHAT and FQNNGV. The CDR3 contains 17 residues. Between the trimmed V and J ends, which lost 5 bases and 4 bases, there was a span of 20 bases. The CDR3 is CASSPPRRDIITGELFF. Here the CDR3 DNA reads TGTGCCAGCAGCCCTCCCCGCCGGGACATAATCACCGGGGAGCTGTTTTTT.

The chain recombines TRBV7-2 with TRBJ1-4; D is uncertain. The V and J ends lost 0 bases and 1 base respectively, with 6 bases between them. The CDR3 length is 15 residues. CDR1 is SGHTA and CDR2 is FQGNSA in the germline V gene. Here the CDR3 reads CASSLARRTNEKLFF. The CDR3 nucleotides are TGTGCCAGCAGCTTAGCACGTAGAACTAATGAAAAACTGTTTTTT.

The V call is TRBV6-5, the J call TRBJ2-5; TRBD2 might be the D (5 bases). The CDR3 contains 13 residues. Deletions cut 7 bases from V and 3 bases from J, with 12 bases between. CDR1 is MNHEY, CDR2 SVGAGI, per germline. The CDR3 region is CASNRGLKETQYF. CDR3 DNA sequence: TGTGCCAGCAATCGGGGTCTCAAAGAGACCCAGTACTTC.

This chain uses TRBV5-4 with TRBJ1-4; 10 positions agree with TRBD1. Trimming took 4 bases from V and 2 from J; bases not matched to a gene: 5. CDR1 and CDR2 from the germline V gene are SGHNT and YYREEE (reference sequence). This CDR3 spans 16 amino acids. The CDR3 sequence is CASSPETGGTNEKLFF. CDR3 DNA sequence: TGTGCCAGCAGCCCAGAGACAGGGGGCACTAATGAAAAACTGTTTTTT.

The CDR3 region is CASSLAPTSGSLFF. The CDR3 region has the DNA TGTGCCAGCAGCTTAGCCCCGACTAGCGGGAGCCTGTTCTTC. V usage is TRBV11-1 and J usage is TRBJ2-1, with 12 bases identical to TRBD2. V lost 0 bases and J lost 15; bases outside the gene matches: 6. The CDR3 contains 14 residues. Germline loops: CDR1 SGHAT, CDR2 FQDESV (reference sequence).